This is a list of T cell receptor beta chains from one sample in a study of regulatory T cells in long-lasting Graves disease. TCRdb independently ran MiXCR on the multiplex PCR reads; one entry per CDR3 protein. The sample shows around 300,000 distinct CDR3 sequences, around 23% of them seen only once. The source was peripheral blood mononuclear cells (PBMCs), collected when the disease was refractory, from a patient treated with antithyroid drugs. The origin of the receptors is a female donor with Graves disease. CDR3s include the opening cysteine and the closing phenylalanine or tryptophan.

TRBJ2-7	TRBV6-1	CASSEGLAVYEQYF
TRBJ1-1	TRBV20-1	CSIPWGAVNTEAFF
TRBJ1-1	TRBV13	CASSLGDTHSPNTEAFF
TRBJ2-4	TRBV7-2	CASSLEGAANIQYF
TRBJ2-7	TRBV6-1	CASSEGPDLSGEQYF
TRBJ2-4	TRBV28	CASYKGVAKNIQYF
TRBJ2-2	TRBV20-1	CSAEVDNRGYTGELFF
TRBJ1-3	TRBV12-3/TRBV12-4	CASSPPFSSGNTIYF
TRBJ2-5	TRBV9	CASSVALQGASETQYF
TRBJ2-7	TRBV6-1	CASSTIYRGRYEQYF
TRBJ1-1	TRBV5-1	CASSWDAANTEAFF
TRBJ2-5	TRBV5-5	CASSSSTRAVARGETQYF
TRBJ2-7	TRBV7-9	CASSFIAGNYEQYF
TRBJ2-7	TRBV9	CASSELGTPYEQYF
TRBJ2-2	TRBV10-3	CATQDPGQGLTDTGELFF
TRBJ1-1	TRBV29-1	CSVGGHTEAFF
TRBJ2-7	TRBV4-3	CASSQDGNLGDVGEQYF
TRBJ2-3	TRBV7-2	CASSSPILAVRLDTQYF
TRBJ2-7	TRBV9	CASSPGVGEQYF
TRBJ2-7	TRBV7-2	CASSQASGTDYEQYF
TRBJ2-2	TRBV5-1	CASSLAPSAGELFF
TRBJ1-6	TRBV6-1	CASSEAVGWNSPLHF
TRBJ1-4	TRBV28	CASSKMSTWDFGFNEKLFF
TRBJ2-1	TRBV5-1	CASSLAPSSYNEQFF
TRBJ2-7	TRBV6-2/TRBV6-3	CASRNPRTPPYEQYF
TRBJ2-4	TRBV7-2	CASSLQGGQGQNIQYF
TRBJ1-6	TRBV20-1	CSARGTGGSPLHF
TRBJ1-2	TRBV10-3	CAISDGRGVYGYTF
TRBJ2-3	TRBV5-1	CASSLSAGGTTDTQYF
TRBJ2-3	TRBV27	CASSLGTSLSTDTQYF
TRBJ1-1	TRBV5-6	CASSLAPPRNTEAFF
TRBJ1-5	TRBV18	CASSMAGDQPQHF
TRBJ1-4	TRBV5-8	CASTLTVGTDNEKLFF
TRBJ2-7	TRBV20-1	CSARGWGYDGQYF
TRBJ1-3	TRBV13	CASSLGGLGSPGNTIYF
TRBJ2-5	TRBV7-8	CASDSGDQETQYF
TRBJ2-4	TRBV15	CATSSGRGQNIQYF
TRBJ2-7	TRBV7-9	CASSLAIGQYYEQYF
TRBJ1-2	TRBV11-2	CASTRGFNYGYTF
TRBJ1-1	TRBV7-9	CASSLGPGQFSFF
TRBJ1-5	TRBV2	CASSGTGDLNQPQHF
TRBJ2-5	TRBV28	CASSWGTGTQETQYF
TRBJ1-1	TRBV7-2	CASRAGINTEAFF
TRBJ2-7	TRBV20-1	CSARWTSGSNSYEQYF
TRBJ2-7	TRBV11-2	CASSLAGIEQYF
TRBJ1-2	TRBV30	CAYSTVSFYGYTF
TRBJ1-2	TRBV19	CASSIDQGRTHYGYTF
TRBJ2-2	TRBV18	CASSERPGTAITGELFF
TRBJ1-1	TRBV27	CASSSGVPMNTEAFF
TRBJ2-5	TRBV6-5	CASSYGQALETQYF
-	TRBV27	CASSWYGTGEQFF
TRBJ2-3	TRBV6-2/TRBV6-3	CASRGRLDTQYF
TRBJ2-2	TRBV2	CASSEGLANTGELFF
TRBJ2-5	TRBV4-3	CASSQGRGPLAETQYF
TRBJ1-5	TRBV28	CASTPIVLGVNQPQHF
TRBJ2-2	TRBV28	CASRPHSSRVANTGELFF
TRBJ1-2	TRBV27	CASSLSGRANYGYTF
TRBJ2-7	TRBV10-3	CAISGARGTYEQYF
TRBJ1-2	TRBV10-3	CAISARSVDGYTF
TRBJ2-2	TRBV24-1	CATGQGYAGELFF